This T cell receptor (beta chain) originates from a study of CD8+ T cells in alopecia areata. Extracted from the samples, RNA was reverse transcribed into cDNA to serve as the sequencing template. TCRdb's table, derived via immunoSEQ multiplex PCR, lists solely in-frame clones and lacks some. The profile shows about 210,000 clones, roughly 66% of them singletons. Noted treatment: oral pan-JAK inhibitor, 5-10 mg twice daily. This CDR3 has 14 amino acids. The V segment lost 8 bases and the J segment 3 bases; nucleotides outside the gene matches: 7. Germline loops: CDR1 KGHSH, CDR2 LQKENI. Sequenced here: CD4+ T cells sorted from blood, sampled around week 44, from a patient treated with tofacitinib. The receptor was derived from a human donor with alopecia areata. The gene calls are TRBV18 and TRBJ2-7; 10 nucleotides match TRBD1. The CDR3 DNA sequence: TGTGCCAGCACAGGGACAGGGGACGGCTACGAGCAGTACTTC. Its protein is CASTGTGDGYEQYF. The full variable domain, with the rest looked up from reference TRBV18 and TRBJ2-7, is NAGVMQNPRHLVRRRGQEARLRCSPMKGHSHVYWYRQLPEEGLKFMVYLQKENIIDESGMPKERFSAEFPKEGPSILRIQQVVRGDSAAYFCASTGTGDGYEQYFGPGTRLTVT.